Described below is a single TCR beta chain sequence and its context. Its antigen is as yet unknown. This sample stems from a study of cytomegalovirus exposure and HLA in healthy donors. Whole-study context: Previous work identified roughly 120 million unique TCR beta sequences from roughly 170 million T cells. General observations from the study: An analysis that was carried out later associated 15,000 to 20,000 TCR beta sequences with HLA alleles at 0.05 false discovery rate. A few CMV-associated chains proved CMV antigen-specific in vitro. Sequencing had likely introduced a cluster of highly shared sequence variants as an artifact.

The V gene's germline CDR1 is SNHLY and CDR2 FYNNEI. The ends were cut back, 6 bases at V and 0 bases at J, with 9 bases in the middle. The CDR3 length is 15 residues. The PCR made use of 60 Vbeta and 13 Jbeta primers. Using immunoSEQ multiplex PCR, the repertoire was profiled, and TCRdb retains in-frame clones only, with some absent. The sample lists 95,000 to 100,000 clones, about 80% seen once, with 2% to 2.5% in the top ten. Sequenced material: PBMCs. The sequence was obtained from a middle-aged man in good health and CMV-seronegative. The chain uses TRBV2 and TRBJ2-6; the D gene is possibly TRBD1 (6 bases). In DNA, the CDR3 is TGTGCCAGCAGAGAACAGGGCTCTGGGGCCAACGTCCTGACTTTC. This translates into CASREQGSGANVLTF.